This T cell receptor (beta chain) was identified during a study of blood T cell repertoires in COVID-19. Study-wide context: Researchers got acute and convalescent COVID-19 samples from the United States, Italy and Spain. Sample material is recorded as cDNA or gDNA derived from T cells, B-cell-depleted T cells, or PBMCs.

The CDR3 has 14 residues. In germline, CDR1 is SGDLS, CDR2 YYNGEE. V gave up 4 bases and J gave up 1 base; unmatched junction bases: 3. Original processing notes: Reference gene primer amplification yielded estimated nucleated cell counts. Sequencing used immunoSEQ multiplex PCR; TCRdb keeps in-frame clones, though not all of them. V and J calls and clone size come straight from that table; D and trimming were deduced from the DNA. The sample shows under 150,000 clones, about four fifths of them seen only once. The specimen was peripheral blood. The clonotype comes from an elderly man with acute or convalescent COVID-19. The chain employs TRBV9 and TRBJ2-3; TRBD2 aligns across 7 bases. As DNA, the CDR3 is TGTGCCAGCAGCCCGAGCGGGGGCACAGATACGCAGTATTTT. It is translated as CASSPSGGTDTQYF.